This TCR beta chain was identified in a study of cytomegalovirus exposure and HLA in healthy donors. This CDR3 spans 18 amino acids. CDR1 and CDR2 from the germline V gene are MGHDK and SYGVNS. A multiplex PCR was run with 60 Vbeta primers and 13 Jbeta primers. Here immunoSEQ multiplex PCR was the method, and the copy in TCRdb shows in-frame clones only, minus some. This table holds roughly 120,000 clones, roughly 84% found once. This chain joins TRBV25-1 and TRBJ2-5, with D tentatively TRBD2 (5 bases). The DNA end is more similar to TRBJ2-7, so the J call may be wrong. The sequence derives from a woman younger than 30 in good health and CMV-seropositive. The sequenced sample consisted of PBMCs. The CDR3 region is CASSRRLPDSGGSYEQYF. CDR3 DNA: TGTGCCAGCAGTCGAAGGCTACCCGACTCCGGAGGATCCTACGAGCAGTACTTC.